One T cell receptor (beta chain) is described in this entry. Its target is unknown. Collection occurred without any documented infections or immune events in donors. The sample belongs to a study of identifying expanded T cells in peripheral blood. Study observations and caveats: Variance in clone template counts between approximately two-week samples significantly increased with total template count across all healthy donors. Technical replicates showed roughly 1.2 changed clones; approximately two weeks about 16.4; four weeks 19.

Data came from immunoSEQ multiplex PCR; TCRdb stores just in-frame clones and leaves some out. The repertoire includes roughly 100,000 clones, almost 90% of them detected once, and about 3.9% sits in the top ten. The receptor comes from a person aged 18 to 75 in good health. Sample: blood.

The CDR3 is CASESWDTEAFF. The CDR3 region has the DNA TGTGCCAGTGAGAGCTGGGACACTGAAGCTTTCTTT. This rearrangement joins TRBV19 to TRBJ1-1; D ambiguous. Trimming removed 8 bases from V and 3 bases from J, with 10 bases in between. The CDR3 extends over 12 amino acids. CDR1 LNHDA and CDR2 SQIVND come from the germline V gene (reference sequence).